The present T cell receptor (beta chain) was sequenced within a study of blood T cell repertoires in COVID-19 (dated by TCRdb to 2020 to 2022). Some background on the complete study: Samples covering the acute and convalescent phases of COVID-19 were provided by collaborators in the United States, Italy and Spain. The prospective study material was composed of cDNA or gDNA derived from T cells, B-cell-depleted T cells, or PBMCs. Subjects who had been exposed to COVID-19, were actively infected with it, or had recovered from it provided the deeply sampled blood TCRbeta repertoires that made up the dataset. The repertoires were released in a freely available public database intended as a resource for research on the immune response to SARS-CoV-2. The samples were drawn from the first 160 participants of the ongoing ImmuneRACE study and from 1,254 subjects provided by 6 global collaborators. Sample metadata almost always included a de-identified subject ID, COVID-19 status, age in years and sex. HLA class I and class II types, where available, came from metadata supplied by the sample provider rather than from assay-based typing. Here is what the overall study found, with its caveats: The quantity of clinical and demographic metadata differed by source and by participant and was supplied without curation.

Collaborating institutions collected whole blood in K2EDTA tubes following their own protocols. Collaborator samples were shipped for TCRbeta analysis as frozen whole blood, isolated PBMCs, or DNA extracted from either sample type. Worth noting for this clone: This clone's antigen is unknown. No much larger clonotype is one base removed from it; base qualities were not supplied.

The junction shows trimming of 4 bases on V and 4 bases on J, and the gene matches do not reach 8 bases of it. The CDR3, from cysteine to phenylalanine, totals 15 residues. Of the read, only the CDR3 DNA is kept; its 45 bases are in frame from base 1. Via the germline V gene (reference sequence), CDR1 is SEHNR and CDR2 FQNEAQ. TCRbeta CDR3 regions were amplified from genomic DNA by means of the immunoSEQ Assay, a bias-controlled multiplex PCR. The study's own analysis went as follows. Within the assay, amplification of reference gene primers was used to estimate how many nucleated cells each sample contained. To quantify the absolute abundance of each unique TCRbeta CDR3 rearrangement, sequence reads were collapsed and filtered. For each sample, productive Simpson clonality was calculated by taking the square root of Simpson's diversity index across productive rearrangements. TCRdb's version of the immuneACCESS table is confined to in-frame rearrangements and falls short of the full clone set. An unresolved V gene accounts for under half of the shortfall where checked; the remainder is of unknown origin. Clone size and the V and J calls come from that table; the DNA yielded D and trimming. This sample comprises 150,000 to 160,000 clones, about 89% of them detected only once. Together, the top ten hold over 0.45% of the sample.

The chain links TRBV7-9 with TRBJ1-2; the central 8 bases match TRBD1. This clonotype was sampled from a man aged 50 or older with acute or convalescent COVID-19. Sequenced: peripheral blood. The CDR3 region has the sequence CASSSGDRRIYGYTF. DNA sequence: TGTGCCAGCAGCTCTGGGGACAGGCGAATCTATGGCTACACCTTC.